The 17 T cell receptor beta chains below come from one sample, sequenced in a study of blood T cell repertoires in COVID-19. Clones were read by immunoSEQ multiplex PCR, and TCRdb kept only the in-frame ones, dropping some. The table records about 490,000 clones, 70% to 90% of them present only once. Sample: peripheral blood. The receptors come from a human donor in a cohort sampled during active COVID-19.

The chain couples TRBV18 to TRBJ1-4; D is possibly TRBD1 (6 bases). V lost 2 bases to trimming and J lost 5 bases, with 9 bases between them. Germline CDR1 is KGHSH and CDR2 is LQKENI. CDR3 size: 14 residues. The CDR3 here is CASSPGQGNEKLFF. CDR3 sequence (DNA): TGTGCCAGCTCACCAGGCCAGGGGAATGAAAAACTGTTTTTT.

In its sample, this clone was seen once. The genes are TRBV16 and TRBJ2-6; no clear D. The germline gives CDR1 KGHSY, CDR2 FQNENV. V gave up 1 base and J gave up 0 bases, with 4 bases separating them. The CDR3 runs to 15 residues. CDR3 DNA: TGTGCCAGCAGCCAATTAATCTCTGGGGCCAACGTCCTGACTTTC. This sequence encodes CASSQLISGANVLTF. The full variable domain, with the rest looked up from reference TRBV16 and TRBJ2-6, is GEEVAQTPKHLVRGEGQKAKLYCAPIKGHSYVFWYQQVLKNEFKFLISFQNENVFDETGMPKERFSAKCLPNSPCSLEIQATKLEDSAVYFCASSQLISGANVLTFGAGSRLTVL.

V usage is TRBV27 and J usage is TRBJ1-2, with 7 bases matching TRBD1. CDR3 length: 14 amino acids. CDR1 is MNHEY, CDR2 SMNVEV, per germline (reference sequence). J gave up 8 bases and V 4 bases, and 10 bases lay outside the gene matches. The CDR3 region is CASSSPQTGMGYTF. The CDR3 DNA reads TGTGCCAGCAGTTCCCCTCAGACAGGGATGGGCTACACCTTC.

The gene calls are TRBV24-1 and TRBJ2-2, with D maybe TRBD1 (5 bases). This CDR3 spans 13 amino acids. Trimming took off 7 bases at V and 4 bases at J, with 9 bases between the two ends. Looked up from germline, CDR1 is KGHDR and CDR2 is SFDVKD. CDR3 residues: CATSPRGTGELFF. The CDR3 coding sequence is TGTGCCACCAGCCCTAGGGGCACCGGGGAGCTGTTTTTT.

CDR3 region: CASVTGPRGPYEQYF. DNA for the CDR3: TGTGCCAGCGTCACGGGGCCCAGGGGCCCCTACGAGCAGTACTTC. The rearrangement links TRBV6-5 to TRBJ2-7; D is possibly TRBD1 (6 bases). The CDR3 runs 15 residues. The V and J ends lost 8 bases and 2 bases respectively, with 19 bases between them. Germline loops: CDR1 MNHEY, CDR2 SVGAGI.

In DNA, the CDR3 is TGTGCCTGGACCCCGCCTTGGCTGAACACCGGGGAGCTGTTTTTT. Translating gives CAWTPPWLNTGELFF. The V gene is TRBV30, the J gene TRBJ2-2; D unresolved. This CDR3 has 15 residues. The V end was cut by 4 bases, the J end by 1 base, with 13 bases between. Germline V lookup: CDR1 GTSNPN, CDR2 SVGIG (reference sequence).

The V call is TRBV3-1 (or the pseudogene TRBV3-2), the J call TRBJ2-3; 11 bases align to TRBD2. The CDR3 spans 15 residues. Germline V CDR1 and CDR2: LGHDT, YNNKEL (reference sequence). The ends lost 4 bases at V and 1 base at J; junction bases unmatched: 1. CDR3 coding DNA: TGTGCCAGCAGCCTAGCGGGAGGGGGCACAGATACGCAGTATTTT. This sequence encodes CASSLAGGGTDTQYF.

The chain combines TRBV30 with TRBJ2-7, with D perhaps matching TRBD2 (7 bases). Germline V gene data show CDR1 as GTSNPN and CDR2 as SVGIG (reference sequence). The CDR3 is made up of 16 amino acids. Trimming left V 0 bases short and J 2 bases short, with 17 bases between. The CDR3, as DNA: TGTGCCTGGAGTGTAATGGGGGGAGGGGGTCCCTACGAGCAGTACTTC. It is translated as CAWSVMGGGGPYEQYF.

V is TRBV7-2 and J is TRBJ1-1; maybe TRBD1 (5 bases). V gave up 1 base and J gave up 1 base, with 13 bases separating them. Germline CDR1 and CDR2: SGHTA and FQGNSA. This CDR3 spans 16 amino acids. CDR3 coding DNA: TGTGCCAGCAGCTTAGTGGTCTCCAGGGAGAACACTGAAGCTTTCTTT. Its protein product is CASSLVVSRENTEAFF.

This clone was seen a single time. The chain has TRBV6-2 or TRBV6-3 and TRBJ2-3; D unresolved. The CDR3 is 14 amino acids. CDR1 is MNHEY and CDR2 is SVGEGT in the germline V gene. Deletions cut 2 bases from V and 1 base from J, with 7 bases between. As DNA, the CDR3 is TGTGCCAGCAGTTACCGTACTGGCACAGATACGCAGTATTTT. Translation gives CASSYRTGTDTQYF.

The chain joins TRBV6-1 to TRBJ1-5; maybe TRBD1 (5 bases). Germline loops: CDR1 MNHNS, CDR2 SASEGT. Trimming cost V 0 bases and J 7 bases, with 7 bases left between them. The CDR3 is 13 amino acids. In DNA form, the CDR3 reads TGTGCCAGCAGTGAAGCCGGGGGACAGCCCCAGCATTTT. Translating gives CASSEAGGQPQHF.

This chain uses TRBV5-6 with TRBJ1-1; D not resolved. The germline V gene encodes CDR1 SGHDT and CDR2 YYEEEE. Between the trimmed V and J ends, which lost 1 base and 5 bases, there was a span of 9 bases. The CDR3 is made up of 13 amino acids. The CDR3 here is CASSLSGRTEAFF. The CDR3 DNA sequence: TGTGCCAGCAGCTTGTCGGGGAGGACTGAAGCTTTCTTT.

The rearrangement joins TRBV19 to TRBJ2-7; a possible D gene is TRBD1 (6 bases). Germline loops: CDR1 LNHDA, CDR2 SQIVND (reference sequence). The V and J ends lost 4 bases and 3 bases respectively, with 19 bases between them. The CDR3 has 16 amino acids. The CDR3 protein is CASSSNRALTNYEQYF. The CDR3, as DNA: TGTGCCAGTAGTAGCAACAGGGCGCTAACTAACTACGAGCAGTACTTC.

For this clone: Other DNA sequences in the sample encode the same CDR3. The chain combines TRBV28 with TRBJ2-4; no firm D call. CDR3 length: 14 residues. The germline V gene has CDR1 MDHEN and CDR2 SYDVKM. The V end lost 1 base, the J end lost 2 bases, and 6 bases lay between the germline ends. The CDR3 DNA sequence: TGTGCCAGCAGTTTATTGGCCTCCAAAAACATTCAGTACTTC. Translated: CASSLLASKNIQYF.

This rearrangement joins TRBV12-3 or TRBV12-4 to TRBJ2-1; perhaps TRBD1 as D (5 bases). V lost 7 bases to trimming and J lost 6 bases, with 10 bases between them. The CDR3 length is 12 residues. The CDR3 DNA reads TGTGCCAGCACTACAGGTCCCAATGAGCAGTTCTTC. Translation: CASTTGPNEQFF.

The chain joins TRBV29-1 to TRBJ2-5; no firm D call. CDR3 length equals 14 residues. Per the germline V gene, CDR1 is SQVTM and CDR2 is ANQGSEA. V lost 6 bases to trimming and J lost 4 bases, with 18 bases between them. CDR3 in amino acids: CSVLLRPSGETQYF. CDR3 DNA sequence: TGCAGCGTACTCCTGCGCCCCTCTGGAGAGACCCAGTACTTC.

This chain links TRBV7-3 with TRBJ2-5, with a weak D call TRBD2 (5 bases). Trimming stripped 2 bases from V and 4 bases from J, with 11 bases between. The CDR3 consists of 14 residues. CDR1 is SGHTA, CDR2 FQGTGA, per germline. The CDR3 is CASSLGTEGETQYF. For the CDR3, the DNA is TGTGCCAGCAGCTTAGGAACAGAGGGAGAGACCCAGTACTTC.